One and the same sample provided the 4 T cell receptor beta chains below, sequenced in a study of blood T cell repertoires in COVID-19. Some clones are missing from TCRdb's copy, which holds only in-frame ones; the method was immunoSEQ multiplex PCR. The sample consists of a few hundred thousand clones, about 87% of them appearing once. Sequenced sample: PBMCs or T cells enriched from blood (not recorded which). These receptors all come from a woman in her forties with acute COVID-19.

The V gene is TRBV4-3, the J gene TRBJ2-5; possibly TRBD1 for D (6 bases). Trimming left V 0 bases short and J 4 bases short, with 18 bases between. CDR3 length: 17 residues. CDR1 is LGHNA and CDR2 is YSLEER in the germline V gene. The CDR3, as DNA: TGCGCCAGCAGCCAAGACCCTTTATCTCTGACAGGAGAGACCCAGTACTTC. Residues: CASSQDPLSLTGETQYF.

The J gene is TRBJ1-2, the V gene TRBV29-1; 7 nucleotides line up with TRBD1. Losses at the gene ends were 4 bases for V and 8 bases for J; bases not matched to a gene: 10. This CDR3 is 13 amino acids long. Germline lookup yields CDR1 SQVTM and CDR2 ANQGSEA. The CDR3 region is CSVVYRGGRGYTF. DNA of the CDR3: TGCAGCGTTGTCTACAGGGGCGGTCGAGGCTACACCTTC.

V and J are TRBV19 and TRBJ1-2; D is undetermined. The CDR3 is made up of 15 amino acids. V was pared by 3 bases and J by 4 bases, with 15 bases between. Germline V gene sequence: CDR1 LNHDA, CDR2 SQIVND (reference sequence). The chain's CDR3 is CASSILPTSSYGYTF. The DNA for the CDR3 is TGTGCCAGTAGTATCCTTCCCACTTCCTCCTATGGCTACACCTTC.

The chain has TRBV7-7 and TRBJ2-5, with 13 nucleotides matching TRBD2. The V segment lost 5 bases and the J segment 7 bases; nucleotides outside the gene matches: 7. The CDR3 length is 15 residues. CDR1 is SSHAT and CDR2 is FNYEAQ in the germline V gene (reference sequence). CDR3 in DNA: TGTGCCAGCAGCCGGGGACTAGCGGGGCAGGGGACCCAGTACTTC. Its protein is CASSRGLAGQGTQYF. Filled out from reference TRBV7-7 and TRBJ2-5, the complete variable domain reads GAGVSQSPRYKVTKRGQDVTLRCDPISSHATLYWYQQALGQGPEFLTYFNYEAQPDKSGLPSDRFSAERPEGSISTLTIQRTEQRDSAMYRCASSRGLAGQGTQYFGPGTRLLVL.